The 9 T cell receptor beta chains given below trace back to one sample, sequenced in a study of cytomegalovirus exposure and HLA in healthy donors. The study ran its PCR with 60 Vbeta and 13 Jbeta primers. Sequencing was performed with immunoSEQ multiplex PCR; in TCRdb, only in-frame clones are kept and a portion is missing. The sample holds 85,000 to 120,000 clones; 60% to 80% are singletons and the top ten take around a tenth. The material sequenced was PBMCs. All receptors derive from a male donor in good health and CMV-seropositive.

The chain couples TRBV30 to TRBJ2-5, with D uncertain. V lost 5 bases and J lost 2, with 9 bases in between. The CDR3 spans 12 residues. Germline CDR1 reads GTSNPN; CDR2 reads SVGIG (reference sequence). CDR3 loop: CAWQAAQETQYF. The CDR3 nucleotides read TGTGCCTGGCAGGCAGCTCAAGAGACCCAGTACTTC.

The chain is built from TRBV19 and TRBJ2-1; 9 nucleotides line up with TRBD2. CDR3 length equals 13 residues. The germline CDR1 and CDR2 sequences are LNHDA and SQIVND (reference sequence). V lost 10 bases and J lost 4; bases outside the gene matches: 5. The CDR3 sequence is CATTSGYYNEQFF. CDR3 coding DNA: TGTGCCACTACTAGCGGGTATTACAATGAGCAGTTCTTC.

This CDR3 reads CASSDPGQSSGNTIYF. The DNA of the CDR3 is TGTGCCAGCAGCGATCCGGGACAGAGCTCTGGAAACACCATATATTTT. This rearrangement joins TRBV9 to TRBJ1-3, with 7 bases matching TRBD1. Germline values: CDR1 SGDLS, CDR2 YYNGEE. This CDR3 contains 16 residues. J was trimmed by 0 bases and V by 3 bases; bases with no gene match: 6.

V usage is TRBV6-1 and J usage is TRBJ2-1, with 8 bases fitting TRBD2. The ends lost 3 bases at V and 5 bases at J; junction bases unmatched: 12. The CDR3 has 17 residues. The germline V gene has CDR1 MNHNS and CDR2 SASEGT. CDR3 DNA sequence: TGTGCCAGCAGTGATTTGATAGCGGGGAGGCGAAACAATGAGCAGTTCTTC. It encodes CASSDLIAGRRNNEQFF.

This clone has more than one count but fewer than ten. The chain recombines TRBV6-5 with TRBJ1-2; D might be TRBD1 (6 bases). Germline loops: CDR1 MNHEY, CDR2 SVGAGI. Trimming removed 6 bases at V and 2 bases at J, with 13 bases between. The CDR3 contains 14 residues. The CDR3 coding sequence is TGTGCCAGCAGCCAAGGACAGTGGAACTATGGCTACACCTTC. Amino acids: CASSQGQWNYGYTF.

V gene TRBV7-2 combines with J gene TRBJ2-1; D remains unclear. The CDR3 spans 12 residues. Per germline, CDR1 SGHTA and CDR2 FQGNSA. V lost 1 base and J lost 9, with 7 bases in between. The CDR3 sequence is CASSLGASEQFF. DNA for the CDR3: TGTGCCAGCAGCTTAGGGGCAAGTGAGCAGTTCTTC.

V is TRBV19 and J is TRBJ2-1; 13 bases are shared with TRBD2. The CDR3 spans 13 residues. The ends lost 10 bases at V and 7 bases at J; junction bases unmatched: 4. Germline CDR1 is LNHDA and CDR2 is SQIVND (reference sequence). The CDR3 region is CATGTSGDNEQFF. As DNA, the CDR3 is TGTGCCACCGGGACTAGCGGGGATAATGAGCAGTTCTTC. Looking up the rest from reference TRBV19 and TRBJ2-1 gives the full variable domain: DGGITQSPKYLFRKEGQNVTLSCEQNLNHDAMYWYRQDPGQGLRLIYYSQIVNDFQKGDIAEGYSVSREKKESFPLTVTSAQKNPTAFYLCATGTSGDNEQFFGPGTRLTVL.

This clone was detected only a few times. The chain has TRBV7-8 and TRBJ2-2; 12 bases map to TRBD2. The CDR3 is 18 amino acids. CDR1 is SGHVS, CDR2 FQNEAQ, per germline. V dropped 2 bases and J dropped 5; count of bases not matched to a gene: 9. CDR3 nucleotide sequence: TGTGCCAGCAGCTTAAAGTTTCTAGCGGGAGGGCCGACCGGGGAGCTGTTTTTT. Translating gives CASSLKFLAGGPTGELFF.

This clone was counted between two and nine times. No DNA is shown, since the ends of the CDR3 on it are uncertain; the CDR3 is the one TCRdb lists. The CDR3 region is CSVGPGLQETQYF. The chain employs TRBV29-1 and TRBJ2-5; TRBD2, the table's D call, lacks a check against the DNA. Germline loops: CDR1 SQVTM, CDR2 ANQGSEA. From its first to its last residue, the CDR3 has 13 amino acids.